The 19 T cell receptor beta chains below come from one sample, sequenced in a study of shared clonotypes between healthy human individuals. Sequenced by immunoSEQ multiplex PCR; TCRdb stores in-frame clones only, minus some. This sample has hundreds of thousands of clones; roughly 95% occur once, and the top ten carry more than 0.085%. CD8 cells regarded as naive lacked CD45RO, were positively chosen for CCR7, and omitted terminally differentiated effector memory CD45RA+ cells. Sequenced sample: naive CD8+ T cells sorted from blood. Receptor source: a woman in her 30s in good health.

Only a few counts were recorded for this clone. V usage is TRBV5-1 and J usage is TRBJ2-2, with no clear D. Deletions cut 0 bases from V and 6 bases from J, with 3 bases between. The CDR3 consists of 12 residues. CDR1 SGHRS and CDR2 YFSETQ come from the germline V gene. CDR3 in DNA: TGCGCCAGCAGCTTGGATTCCGGGGAGCTGTTTTTT. Translating gives CASSLDSGELFF.

V is TRBV5-6 and J is TRBJ2-5, with 11 bases aligning to TRBD1. Looked up from germline, CDR1 is SGHDT and CDR2 is YYEEEE. The CDR3 runs to 16 residues. V dropped 4 bases and J dropped 5; count of bases not matched to a gene: 10. This chain's CDR3 is CASSLTGTGGEETQYF. Written as DNA, the CDR3 is TGTGCCAGCAGCCTAACCGGGACAGGGGGGGAGGAGACCCAGTACTTC.

The chain uses TRBV6-1 and TRBJ2-3; 11 nucleotides agree with TRBD2. CDR3 length equals 15 residues. Germline V CDR1 and CDR2: MNHNS, SASEGT. Trimming removed 7 bases from V and 3 bases from J; junction bases left unmatched: 6. The CDR3, as DNA: TGTGCCAGCAAGAGGGGACTAGCGGATACAGATACGCAGTATTTT. Amino acid sequence: CASKRGLADTDTQYF.

The chain employs TRBV19 and TRBJ1-6; no firm D call. CDR3 size: 14 residues. Germline V gene sequence: CDR1 LNHDA, CDR2 SQIVND (reference sequence). Trimming removed 7 bases at V and 2 bases at J, with 9 bases between. Here the CDR3 DNA reads TGTGCCAGTAATGAACGGACCTATAATTCACCCCTCCACTTT. Its translation: CASNERTYNSPLHF.

The rearrangement joins TRBV2 to TRBJ2-5; D gene uncertain. The assigned J gene may be wrong: the sequence end matches TRBJ2-7 better. The CDR3 is made up of 14 amino acids. Germline V gene lookup returns CDR1 SNHLY and CDR2 FYNNEI. CDR3 loop: CASSGPESNYEQYF. The CDR3 coding sequence is TGTGCCAGCAGTGGACCGGAGTCTAACTACGAGCAGTACTTC.

The chain is built from TRBV2 and TRBJ1-2; D is perhaps TRBD1 (5 bases). Trimming shortened V by 6 bases and J by 5 bases, and 13 bases separated the two germline ends. Germline lookup yields CDR1 SNHLY and CDR2 FYNNEI. CDR3 length: 13 residues. This CDR3 reads CASRSWGEYGYTF. The CDR3 DNA follows: TGTGCCAGCAGGTCCTGGGGGGAGTATGGCTACACCTTC. The full variable domain, its missing parts supplied by reference TRBV2 and TRBJ1-2, is EPEVTQTPSHQVTQMGQEVILRCVPISNHLYFYWYRQILGQKVEFLVSFYNNEISEKSEIFDDQFSVERPDGSNFTLKIRSTKLEDSAMYFCASRSWGEYGYTFGSGTRLTVV.

This clone was found once. The rearrangement joins TRBV5-5 to TRBJ1-4, with a weak D call TRBD1 (5 bases). CDR1 is SGHKS and CDR2 is YYEKEE in the germline V gene (reference sequence). The CDR3 contains 14 residues. V dropped 4 bases and J dropped 6 bases, with 13 bases sitting between them. CDR3 coding DNA: TGTGCCAGCAGCGGGGAGGGGAATCATGAAAAACTGTTTTTT. Its protein is CASSGEGNHEKLFF.

The chain links TRBV7-8 to TRBJ2-7; 7 bases line up with TRBD2. Germline assignment: CDR1 SGHVS and CDR2 FQNEAQ. CDR3 size: 15 residues. Trimming removed 1 base from V and 2 bases from J; junction bases left unmatched: 5. This CDR3 is CASSLVPRETYEQYF. The CDR3 DNA follows: TGTGCCAGCAGCTTAGTTCCGCGGGAGACCTACGAGCAGTACTTC.

This clone was picked up one time. The J gene is TRBJ2-5, the V gene TRBV6-5; 7 nucleotides agree with TRBD1. The J call is doubtful: the DNA matches TRBJ2-7 better. The CDR3 extends over 12 amino acids. CDR1 is MNHEY, CDR2 SVGAGI, per germline. Here the CDR3 reads CASSLGGHEQYF. The CDR3 DNA is TGTGCCAGCAGTTTAGGGGGCCACGAGCAGTACTTC.

The chain combines TRBV4-2 with TRBJ2-7; 12 nucleotides line up with TRBD1. V lost 6 bases to trimming and J lost 1 base; unmatched junction nucleotides: 1. The CDR3 consists of 14 residues. Per the germline V gene, CDR1 is LGHNA and CDR2 is YNFKEQ. CDR3 coding DNA: TGTGCCAGCAGGGGACAGGGGGCATCCTACGAGCAGTACTTC. It translates to CASRGQGASYEQYF.

The rearrangement uses TRBV6-6 and TRBJ2-7; unclear D gene. CDR1 and CDR2 (germline): MNHNY, SVGAGI (reference sequence). V was cut by 7 bases and J by 0 bases, with 10 bases left in between. The CDR3 contains 13 residues. Here the CDR3 DNA reads TGTGCCAGCACGTCGAGGAGCTCCTACGAGCAGTACTTC. Translating it yields CASTSRSSYEQYF.

The chain links TRBV6-1 to TRBJ1-2; 8 bases line up with TRBD1. This CDR3 comprises 18 residues. With 6 bases clipped from V and 4 bases from J, the junction kept 19 bases outside the gene matches. Germline values: CDR1 MNHNS, CDR2 SASEGT. The CDR3 region is CASREKDRATALIYGYTF. The CDR3 nucleotides are TGTGCCAGCAGAGAAAAGGACAGGGCAACAGCCCTAATCTATGGCTACACCTTC.

J is TRBJ2-7 and V is TRBV7-2; 10 nucleotides line up with TRBD2. V was pared by 4 bases and J by 6 bases, with 3 bases of the junction left unmatched. The V gene's germline CDR1 is SGHTA and CDR2 FQGNSA. This CDR3 region has 13 residues. The CDR3 loop is CASSSLAGGEQYF. Written as DNA, the CDR3 is TGTGCCAGCAGCTCCTTAGCGGGAGGCGAGCAGTACTTC.

The chain is built from TRBV4-1 and TRBJ2-5; TRBD1 matches 8 bases. V dropped 5 bases and J dropped 5; count of bases not matched to a gene: 13. The CDR3 is 16 residues long. Germline V gives CDR1 MGHRA, CDR2 YSYEKL. CDR3 protein: CASSKTPRQGLETQYF. CDR3 DNA sequence: TGCGCCAGCAGCAAAACGCCGAGACAGGGGTTGGAGACCCAGTACTTC.

This rearrangement joins TRBV2 to TRBJ2-1; D remains ambiguous. The CDR3 is 14 residues long. V was pared by 0 bases and J by 5 bases, with 8 bases between. Germline V gene sequence: CDR1 SNHLY, CDR2 FYNNEI. This CDR3 reads CASSEAGYNNEQFF. CDR3 sequence (DNA): TGTGCCAGCAGTGAAGCTGGCTACAACAATGAGCAGTTCTTC.

V usage is TRBV27 and J usage is TRBJ2-5, with TRBD2 as a possible D gene (6 bases). The J call could be wrong; TRBJ2-7 is a better fit for the DNA end. CDR3 size: 12 residues. CDR1 and CDR2 (germline): MNHEY, SMNVEV (reference sequence). DNA of the CDR3: TGTGCCACGGGACTCGGCGGGGTCGAGCAGTACTTC. Translation: CATGLGGVEQYF.

About this clone: The junction departs from the called germline gene at one end, perhaps through a read error. The chain uses TRBV6-1 and TRBJ2-5; D is perhaps TRBD1 or TRBD2 (5 bases each). The CDR3 length is 16 residues. CDR1 and CDR2 from the germline V gene are MNHNS and SASEGT. The CDR3 region has the DNA TGTGCCGGCAGTGAAGCGCAGGGCCAGGGCGGGGAGACCCAGTACTTC. Its protein is CAGSEAQGQGGETQYF.

This rearrangement joins TRBV7-2 to TRBJ2-6; 8 positions match TRBD1. Germline V CDR1 and CDR2: SGHTA, FQGNSA. This CDR3 spans 17 amino acids. V shed 2 bases and J 4 bases; nucleotides not matched to a gene: 7. The CDR3 DNA sequence: TGTGCCAGCAGCTTATGGACAGGGAATTCAGGGGCCAACGTCCTGACTTTC. Protein product: CASSLWTGNSGANVLTF. Variable domain in full (rest from reference TRBV7-2 and TRBJ2-6): GAGVSQSPSNKVTEKGKDVELRCDPISGHTALYWYRQSLGQGLEFLIYFQGNSAPDKSGLPSDRFSAERTGGSVSTLTIQRTQQEDSAVYLCASSLWTGNSGANVLTFGAGSRLTVL.

This sequence joins TRBV29-1 and TRBJ2-7, with D perhaps being TRBD1 or TRBD2 (5 bases each). CDR3 length: 13 residues. The ends were cut back, 6 bases at V and 2 bases at J, with 14 bases in the middle. Germline CDR1 is SQVTM and CDR2 is ANQGSEA. The CDR3 DNA is TGCAGCGTAGGTGGTGGGACCCCCTACGAGCAGTACTTC. The encoded protein is CSVGGGTPYEQYF.